These 27 T cell receptor beta chains were all obtained from the same sample, sequenced in a study of T cells in Graves' hyperthyroidism and ophthalmopathy. There were TCR beta CDR3 regions amplified from RNA transcripts. First-round RT-PCR targeting the TCR CDR3 was performed with the HTBI primer set. TCRdb re-called the multiplex PCR reads through MiXCR, storing one row per CDR3 protein. The table lists 300,000 to 400,000 distinct CDR3 sequences, about 18% of them singletons, with around 54% in the top ten. The sequenced sample was blood. These receptors originate from a woman aged 50 to 60 with Graves' hyperthyroidism.

The chain combines TRBV19 with TRBJ1-6; D call uncertain. This CDR3 is built from 12 residues. V lost 3 bases, J lost 14 bases, and 11 bases lay in between. Germline lookup yields CDR1 LNHDA and CDR2 SQIVND (reference sequence). This CDR3 reads CASSIQPGALHF. The CDR3 nucleotides are TGTGCCAGTAGTATCCAACCGGGAGCCCTCCACTTT.

The table lists this clonotype with many counts. The rearrangement joins TRBV5-1 to TRBJ1-1; D unclear. Germline values: CDR1 SGHRS, CDR2 YFSETQ. Trimming removed 0 bases from V and 6 bases from J, with 6 bases in between. This CDR3 comprises 12 residues. The CDR3 DNA reads TGCGCCAGCAGCTTGGGGGAGGCTGAAGCTTTCTTT. Protein product: CASSLGEAEAFF.

The V call is TRBV14, the J call TRBJ2-1; 9 bases agree with TRBD2. The CDR3 runs to 14 residues. Per the germline V gene, CDR1 is SGHDN and CDR2 is FVKESK. Trimming at V came to 1 base and at J to 12 bases, leaving 7 bases not matched to a gene. The CDR3 region is CASSQVPLAGRQFF. In nucleotides, the CDR3 is TGTGCCAGCAGCCAAGTGCCTCTAGCGGGGCGGCAGTTCTTC.

CDR3 sequence: CASSERGLEQYF. CDR3 bases: TGTGCCAGCAGTGAGCGGGGACTCGAGCAGTACTTC. The chain has TRBV6-4 and TRBJ2-7, with a tentative D call TRBD2 (6 bases). This CDR3 spans 12 amino acids. Per the germline V gene, CDR1 is MRHNA and CDR2 is SNTAGT. V lost 3 bases to trimming and J lost 6 bases, with 9 bases between them.

The sample holds many counts of this clonotype. The chain is built from TRBV13 and TRBJ2-7; unclear D gene. This CDR3 comprises 14 residues. Per the germline V gene, CDR1 is PRHDT and CDR2 is FYEKMQ (reference sequence). Trimming pared 1 base from V and 6 bases from J, leaving 13 bases between. The CDR3 sequence is CASSLAGTVREQYV. The DNA of the CDR3 is TGTGCCAGCAGCTTAGCGGGCACCGTCCGCGAGCAGTACGTC.

The table lists this clonotype with many counts. V gene TRBV2 combines with J gene TRBJ2-3; TRBD2 agrees at 7 bases. This CDR3 has 13 residues. Germline CDR1 reads SNHLY; CDR2 reads FYNNEI. V dropped 10 bases and J dropped 4; count of bases not matched to a gene: 8. Here the CDR3 DNA reads TGTGCCACCTCGAGGGGAGGGTCAGATACGCAGTATTTT. Residues: CATSRGGSDTQYF. Based on the CDR3 plus reference TRBV2 and TRBJ2-3, the full variable domain is EPEVTQTPSHQVTQMGQEVILRCVPISNHLYFYWYRQILGQKVEFLVSFYNNEISEKSEIFDDQFSVERPDGSNFTLKIRSTKLEDSAMYFCATSRGGSDTQYFGPGTRLTVL.

Concerning this clonotype: This could be a read error, since a much larger clone is one nucleotide away. This chain uses TRBV7-3 with TRBJ1-6; the D is unclear. Between the trimmed V and J ends, which lost 0 bases and 7 bases, there was a span of 4 bases. Germline loops: CDR1 SGHTA, CDR2 FQGTGA. This CDR3 has 13 residues. The CDR3 region has the DNA TGTGCCAGCAGCTTAACGCTGAATTCACCCCTCCACTTT. Its protein is CASSLTLNSPLHF.

This clonotype was seen only a few times. The chain combines TRBV7-2 with TRBJ2-1, with unresolved D. The ends were cut back, 4 bases at V and 4 bases at J, with 5 bases in the middle. Germline V gene lookup returns CDR1 SGHTA and CDR2 FQGNSA. The CDR3 is 12 residues long. CDR3 sequence (DNA): TGTGCCAGCAGCTCCCCGTACAATGAGCAGTTCTTC. Translating it yields CASSSPYNEQFF.

There are many counts of this clonotype. This chain connects TRBV5-1 to TRBJ2-3; TRBD2 aligns across 10 bases. V gave up 4 bases and J gave up 0 bases; unmatched junction bases: 5. This CDR3 has 16 residues. CDR1 and CDR2 from the germline V gene are SGHRS and YFSETQ. CDR3 DNA: TGCGCCAGCAGCACGGGACTAGCGCCTAGCACAGATACGCAGTATTTT. Protein: CASSTGLAPSTDTQYF.

The chain combines TRBV6-5 with TRBJ1-5; D is undetermined. V dropped 4 bases and J dropped 4 bases, with 8 bases sitting between them. Germline V CDR1 and CDR2: MNHEY, SVGAGI. The CDR3 spans 13 residues. CDR3: CASSFTENQPQHF. Written as DNA, the CDR3 is TGTGCCAGCAGTTTCACAGAGAATCAGCCCCAGCATTTT.

V gene TRBV29-1 combines with J gene TRBJ1-2; 9 nucleotides align to TRBD1. Trimming cost V 2 bases and J 10 bases; bases outside gene matches: 8. CDR1 is SQVTM and CDR2 is ANQGSEA in the germline V gene. The CDR3 loop spans 13 amino acids. CDR3 in amino acids: CSVEPGQGSDYTF. The CDR3 DNA follows: TGCAGCGTTGAACCGGGACAGGGTTCGGACTACACCTTC.

There are many counts of this clonotype. The rearrangement uses TRBV27 and TRBJ1-5; TRBD1 is a possible D gene (5 bases). The germline gives CDR1 MNHEY, CDR2 SMNVEV (reference sequence). The CDR3 spans 15 residues. V was cut by 3 bases and J by 6 bases, with 15 bases left in between. The CDR3 reads CASSFAGPVGQPQHF. The CDR3 nucleotides are TGTGCCAGCAGTTTTGCGGGGCCGGTAGGTCAGCCCCAGCATTTT.

This clonotype turned up a few times. This chain links TRBV10-3 with TRBJ2-7; D call uncertain. Germline V lookup: CDR1 ENHRY, CDR2 SYGVKD. The CDR3 has 14 amino acids. Trimming cost V 3 bases and J 3 bases, with 12 bases left between them. The CDR3 is CAISDPTEDYEQYF. The CDR3 DNA follows: TGTGCCATCAGTGACCCGACGGAAGACTACGAGCAGTACTTC.

This clonotype was counted only a few times. The chain has TRBV11-2 and TRBJ2-3, with 7 bases lining up with TRBD2. The length of the CDR3 is 14 residues. V lost 4 bases, J lost 4 bases, and 5 bases stayed unmatched. Germline assignment: CDR1 SGHAT and CDR2 FQNNGV. This CDR3 is CASSSGTTPDTQYF. The CDR3 DNA sequence: TGTGCCAGCAGCTCCGGGACTACACCAGATACGCAGTATTTT.

In its sample, this clonotype was seen many times. The chain joins TRBV9 to TRBJ2-3; 9 bases fit TRBD2. V dropped 0 bases and J dropped 5; count of bases not matched to a gene: 10. The CDR3 length is 17 residues. Per germline, CDR1 SGDLS and CDR2 YYNGEE. The CDR3 DNA follows: TGTGCCAGCAGCGTAGGTCTGGGCGGGGGGGCCGGAGATACGCAGTATTTT. This encodes CASSVGLGGGAGDTQYF. The entire variable domain, with the rest obtained from reference TRBV9 and TRBJ2-3, is as follows: DSGVTQTPKHLITATGQRVTLRCSPRSGDLSVYWYQQSLDQGLQFLIQYYNGEERAKGNILERFSAQQFPDLHSELNLSSLELGDSALYFCASSVGLGGGAGDTQYFGPGTRLTVL.

This clonotype has more than one count but fewer than ten. The chain joins TRBV11-1 to TRBJ2-2; weak D call: TRBD2 (6 bases). The CDR3 has 16 amino acids. V lost 4 bases and J lost 3, with 15 bases in between. Per the germline V gene, CDR1 is SGHAT and CDR2 is FQDESV (reference sequence). CDR3 residues: CASSSPWDLDTGELFF. CDR3 coding DNA: TGTGCCAGCAGCTCACCCTGGGACTTGGACACCGGGGAGCTGTTTTTT.

There are a few counts of this clonotype. The chain uses TRBV10-3 and TRBJ2-3; 9 nucleotides align to TRBD1. The length of the CDR3 is 14 residues. J gave up 3 bases and V 6 bases, and 4 bases lay outside the gene matches. From germline, CDR1 is ENHRY and CDR2 SYGVKD. CDR3 coding DNA: TGTGCCATCAGCCGGGACAGGGTGACAGATACGCAGTATTTT. This codes for CAISRDRVTDTQYF.

This clonotype occurred a few times. J is TRBJ1-1 and V is TRBV4-1, with 7 bases fitting TRBD1. The CDR3 contains 15 residues. Germline lookup yields CDR1 MGHRA and CDR2 YSYEKL. J was trimmed by 6 bases and V by 4 bases; bases with no gene match: 11. CDR3 residues: CASSRPGQTVPEAFF. In DNA form, the CDR3 reads TGCGCCAGCAGCCGACCGGGACAGACTGTCCCTGAAGCTTTCTTT.

In its sample, this clonotype was seen a few times. The chain has TRBV5-1 and TRBJ1-2; D perhaps matches TRBD1 (6 bases). Germline V gene data show CDR1 as SGHRS and CDR2 as YFSETQ. CDR3 length: 13 residues. The V end was cut by 4 bases, the J end by 8 bases, with 15 bases between. As DNA, the CDR3 is TGCGCCAGCAGCGTATTACAGGGAAACGGCTACACCTTC. Translated, it gives CASSVLQGNGYTF.

This clonotype showed up many times. The rearrangement joins TRBV2 to TRBJ2-7; tentatively, D is TRBD2 (6 bases). Trimming stripped 8 bases from V and 0 bases from J, with 11 bases between. The CDR3 totals 13 residues. CDR1 is SNHLY, CDR2 FYNNEI, per germline. Here the CDR3 DNA reads TGTGCCAGCGGACTGGACTACTCCTACGAGCAGTACTTC. Translated: CASGLDYSYEQYF. The variable domain in full, with the rest retrieved from reference TRBV2 and TRBJ2-7, is EPEVTQTPSHQVTQMGQEVILRCVPISNHLYFYWYRQILGQKVEFLVSFYNNEISEKSEIFDDQFSVERPDGSNFTLKIRSTKLEDSAMYFCASGLDYSYEQYFGPGTRLTVT.

This clonotype was seen only a few times. The chain links TRBV5-6 to TRBJ2-7; perhaps TRBD1 as D (5 bases). Trimming stripped 1 base from V and 3 bases from J, with 14 bases between. This CDR3 spans 15 amino acids. The germline V gene encodes CDR1 SGHDT and CDR2 YYEEEE. The CDR3 region has the DNA TGTGCCAGCAGCTTGATGGTGGGGCGATTCTACGAGCAGTACTTC. This encodes CASSLMVGRFYEQYF.

This clonotype was detected only a few times. This rearrangement joins TRBV20-1 to TRBJ2-7, with 7 bases lining up with TRBD1. J was trimmed by 6 bases and V by 5 bases; bases with no gene match: 10. The CDR3 extends over 13 amino acids. CDR1 is DFQATT, CDR2 SNEGSKA, per germline (reference sequence). The CDR3 nucleotides read TGCAGTGCTTGGGACAGATTTAGTGGCGAGCAGTACGTC. This gives the protein CSAWDRFSGEQYV.

This clonotype was recorded many times. This chain uses TRBV13 with TRBJ2-1; D assignment may be TRBD1 or TRBD2 (6 bases each). V was shortened by 3 bases and J by 8 bases, with 14 bases between the two germline ends. The CDR3 is 14 amino acids. Germline values: CDR1 PRHDT, CDR2 FYEKMQ (reference sequence). Written as DNA, the CDR3 is TGTGCCAGCAGCTTCACAGCAAGGGGGGATGAGCAGTTCTTC. This sequence encodes CASSFTARGDEQFF.

The chain employs TRBV3-1 and TRBJ2-1, with 9 nucleotides matching TRBD2. V was clipped by 0 bases and J by 8 bases; unmatched bases: 14. The V gene's germline CDR1 is LGHDT and CDR2 YNNKEL (reference sequence). The CDR3 has 18 amino acids. CDR3 region: CASSQDRGLAGLFYEQFF. The CDR3 DNA reads TGTGCCAGCAGCCAAGATAGGGGGCTAGCGGGACTTTTTTATGAGCAGTTCTTC.

In its sample, this clonotype was seen a few times. The chain links TRBV27 to TRBJ1-4; D is unclear. Germline CDR1 is MNHEY and CDR2 is SMNVEV (reference sequence). The ends were cut back, 2 bases at V and 3 bases at J, with 7 bases in the middle. There are 14 residues in the CDR3. The CDR3 protein is CASSLNRANEKLFF. The CDR3 nucleotides read TGTGCCAGCAGTTTAAACAGAGCTAATGAAAAACTGTTTTTT.

This clonotype was seen a few times. The chain uses TRBV6-1 and TRBJ2-2; TRBD1 aligns across 8 bases. J was trimmed by 1 base and V by 6 bases; bases with no gene match: 4. This CDR3 contains 15 residues. The germline V gene encodes CDR1 MNHNS and CDR2 SASEGT. For the CDR3, the DNA is TGTGCCAGCAGGGGACAGGTCAGGAACACCGGGGAGCTGTTTTTT. The encoded protein is CASRGQVRNTGELFF.

This clonotype was detected ten times or more. This sequence joins TRBV9 and TRBJ2-2, with a possible D match to TRBD1 (6 bases). Germline CDR1 is SGDLS and CDR2 is YYNGEE. The CDR3 sequence is 15 residues long. Between the trimmed V and J ends, which lost 0 bases and 3 bases, there was a span of 9 bases. CDR3 in amino acids: CASSVATGDTGELFF. The CDR3 DNA reads as TGTGCCAGCAGCGTAGCGACAGGCGACACCGGGGAGCTGTTTTTT.